The 5 T cell receptor beta chains below all came from one sample that was sequenced in a study of CD8 T cells in ankylosing spondylitis. These receptors' targets are unknown. TCRdb redid the calling of the 5' RACE reads with MiXCR, one entry per CDR3 protein. The sample shows around 490,000 distinct CDR3 sequences, about 5.2% of them seen only once. Study results and caveats: Characteristic, it appeared, of ankylosing spondylitis blood was a TCR beta motif of roughly eight highly homologous variants.

What was sequenced was blood, either unsorted or a sorted T cell fraction (not recorded which). The source of these receptors is a male donor with ankylosing spondylitis.

At least ten counts were recorded for this clonotype. The chain combines TRBV27 with TRBJ2-1, with a possible D match to TRBD1 (5 bases). Germline V CDR1 and CDR2: MNHEY, SMNVEV (reference sequence). CDR3 length: 13 amino acids. V was trimmed by 5 bases and J by 3 bases, leaving 8 bases between them. The CDR3 coding sequence is TGTGCCAGCAGTAATAGGGGCTACAATGAGCAGTTCTTC. Translating it yields CASSNRGYNEQFF.

This clonotype has a count of ten or more. This chain joins TRBV27 and TRBJ2-3; D unclear. V lost 5 bases to trimming and J lost 0 bases, with 15 bases between them. Germline values: CDR1 MNHEY, CDR2 SMNVEV (reference sequence). The CDR3 runs 16 residues. CDR3 in amino acids: CASSPQRYISTDTQYF. CDR3 coding DNA: TGTGCCAGCAGTCCGCAGCGATACATAAGCACAGATACGCAGTATTTT.

This clonotype was detected many times. The chain uses TRBV4-3 and TRBJ2-2; D uncertain. The CDR3 is 13 amino acids. Trimming pared 1 base from V and 5 bases from J, leaving 5 bases between. Germline loops: CDR1 LGHNA, CDR2 YSLEER. Here the CDR3 DNA reads TGCGCCAGCAGCCAAGGGTTTACCGGGGAGCTGTTTTTT. Translated: CASSQGFTGELFF.

This clonotype appeared many times. The chain recombines TRBV11-2 with TRBJ2-2; D might be TRBD2 (5 bases). The CDR3 has 14 amino acids. Germline V gene data show CDR1 as SGHAT and CDR2 as FQNNGV. V was cut by 5 bases and J by 7 bases, with 14 bases left in between. CDR3 nucleotide sequence: TGTGCCAGCAGCCTCCAACAGCGGAGCGGGGAGCTGTTTTTT. Protein: CASSLQQRSGELFF.

The table lists this clonotype with many counts. This chain connects TRBV5-6 to TRBJ1-5; D unresolved. Germline assignment: CDR1 SGHDT and CDR2 YYEEEE. The CDR3 runs 14 residues. Trimming left V 0 bases short and J 6 bases short, with 10 bases between. CDR3 coding DNA: TGTGCCAGCAGCTTGGGGAAGGGTCCTCAGCCCCAGCATTTT. The encoded protein is CASSLGKGPQPQHF. Complete variable domain (other parts from reference TRBV5-6 and TRBJ1-5): DAGVTQSPTHLIKTRGQQVTLRCSPKSGHDTVSWYQQALGQGPQFIFQYYEEEERQRGNFPDRFSGHQFPNYSSELNVNALLLGDSALYLCASSLGKGPQPQHFGDGTRLSIL.